This record looks at one T cell receptor beta chain sequence and its context. The antigen remains unidentified. Germline is not matched at one junction end, which may reflect a read error. This entry belongs to a study of CD8+CD57+ T cells in acquired aplastic anemia. Whole-study results and caveats: Controls and patients did not differ significantly in CD8+ Simpson's diversity.

Previously, flow cytometry had revealed CD8+CD57+ cell expansion in the patients chosen for sequencing. Template material for TCR beta VDJ and CDR3 profiling consisted of genomic DNA. TCRdb redid the calling of the reads with MiXCR, one entry per CDR3 protein. The sample has about 150,000 distinct CDR3 sequences; about 54% are singletons. The V gene's germline CDR1 is DFQATT and CDR2 SNEGSKA (reference sequence). The CDR3 runs 15 residues. The receptor's source is a human donor with aplastic anemia. Sequencing input: sorted CD4+, CD8+, or CD8+CD57+ T cells (not recorded which) from PBMCs. The chain combines TRBV20-1 with TRBJ1-1, with 10 bases aligning to TRBD1. The chain's CDR3 is CSARGDRGGDTEAFF. DNA of the CDR3: TGCAGCGCTAGGGGGGACAGGGGTGGGGACACTGAAGCTTTCTTT.